The source of this T cell receptor beta chain is a study of cytomegalovirus exposure and HLA in healthy donors. The PCR employed 60 Vbeta primers together with 13 Jbeta primers. Assay: immunoSEQ multiplex PCR; the TCRdb copy retains only in-frame clones and omits some. The sample consists of roughly 58,000 clones, around 83% of them appearing once. The CDR3 has 19 amino acids. The germline gives CDR1 LGHNA, CDR2 YSLEER. With V trimmed by 3 bases and J by 1 base, 9 bases remained unmatched. The sequencing input was PBMCs. The receptor comes from a human donor in good health. V gene TRBV4-3 combines with J gene TRBJ2-6, with 10 positions matching TRBD2. CDR3 coding DNA: TGCGCCAGCAGCCACCTACTAGCGGGGACTTCTTCTGGGGCCAACGTCCTGACTTTC. Amino acids: CASSHLLAGTSSGANVLTF.